This is a list of T cell receptor beta chains from one sample in a study of CD8 T cells in ankylosing spondylitis. Each CDR3 protein is one row after TCRdb ran MiXCR on the 5' RACE reads. Found here are a few hundred thousand distinct CDR3 sequences, 9.5% to 15% of them singletons; the top ten hold around 6.8%. Sequenced sample: blood, either unsorted or a sorted T cell fraction (not recorded which). The receptor source for this set is a male donor with ankylosing spondylitis. Each CDR3 is given with its conserved first and last residue. The order of the fields is clone size, V gene, D gene, J gene, CDR3 DNA, CDR3 protein. D genes are given only for firm matches. Only some rows state a clone size, as once, few, many or a class for expanded clones.

few	TRBV24-1	-	TRBJ2-1	TGTGCCACCAGTGATTACAGGGCTTGGAACTACAATGAGCAGTTCTTC	CATSDYRAWNYNEQFF
many	TRBV7-7	-	TRBJ2-5	TGTGCCAGCAGCGCAAACCTCCAAGAGACCCAGTACTTC	CASSANLQETQYF
few	TRBV2	-	TRBJ2-1	TGTGCCAGCACCCTGTCCCGGGAGATCAATGAGCAGTTCTTC	CASTLSREINEQFF
-	TRBV28	TRBD2	TRBJ2-5	TGTGCCAGCAGCATACTAGCGGGAGGGCTGGAGACCCAGTACTTC	CASSILAGGLETQYF
few	TRBV5-6	-	TRBJ1-1	TGTGCCAGCAGCGACGTCGCAGGGGTTGTGGCTTTCTTT	CASSDVAGVVAFF
many	TRBV15	TRBD2	TRBJ2-7	TGTGCCACCAGCACTTTGACTAGCGGGTCCTACGAGCAGTACTTC	CATSTLTSGSYEQYF
-	TRBV5-6	-	TRBJ2-5	TGTGCCAGCAGCCCCGGGCCCGGCCAAGAGACCCAGTACTTC	CASSPGPGQETQYF
-	TRBV24-1	-	TRBJ1-3	TGTGCCACCATTTTACGTCCAGCCTTCTCTGGAAACACCATATATTTT	CATILRPAFSGNTIYF
-	TRBV3-1	-	TRBJ1-1	TGTGCCAGCAGCCAATCCACCGCGTCTGAAGCTTTCTTT	CASSQSTASEAFF
few	TRBV2	-	TRBJ2-1	TGTGCCAGCATGAGGGATCCCGAAGCCTACAACGAGCAGTTCTTC	CASMRDPEAYNEQFF
many	TRBV5-1	TRBD2	TRBJ2-3	TGCGCCAGCAGCCCTGGGACTAGCGGGAGAGGTGATACGCAGTATTTT	CASSPGTSGRGDTQYF
few	TRBV10-3	-	TRBJ2-3	TGTGCCATCAGCTTCGGGACGGGTGCCGCAGATACGCAGTATTTT	CAISFGTGAADTQYF
few	TRBV24-1	TRBD1	TRBJ1-5	TGTGCCACCAGTGACGCCGACAGGGGGATCGGTCAGCCCCAGCATTTT	CATSDADRGIGQPQHF
-	TRBV5-4	-	TRBJ2-3	TGTGCCAGCAGCTCTGCTGCAGGCAGCACAGATACGCAGTATTTT	CASSSAAGSTDTQYF
-	TRBV20-1	-	TRBJ1-5	TGCAGTGCTAGTTTTGGGGGATATAGCGATCAGCCCCAGCATTTT	CSASFGGYSDQPQHF
many	TRBV6-1	TRBD1	TRBJ1-4	TGTGCCAGCAGTCCGACAGGGACCTTCGAAAAACTGTTTTTT	CASSPTGTFEKLFF
few	TRBV7-9	-	TRBJ2-2	TGTGCCAGCACGAAAAGGCGGGGGCTTATGGACACCGGGGAGCTGTTTTTT	CASTKRRGLMDTGELFF
many	TRBV12-3/TRBV12-4	-	TRBJ1-5	TGTGCCAGCAGTTTAACAGCCAATCAGCCCCAGCATTTT	CASSLTANQPQHF
few	TRBV20-1	-	TRBJ1-4	TGCAGTGCAGCCTCCGGGCCCAGAGTGGAAAAACTGTTTTTT	CSAASGPRVEKLFF
many	TRBV5-1	-	TRBJ2-1	TGCGCCAGCAGCCTGCATCGTTTGGAGGTAGCGGCCTACAATGAGCAGTTCTTC	CASSLHRLEVAAYNEQFF
few	TRBV27	-	TRBJ1-1	TGTGCCAGCGGGATAGCAGCGAACACTGAAGCTTTCTTT	CASGIAANTEAFF
-	TRBV3-1	-	TRBJ2-7	TGTGCCAGCAGCCTTGGGACCCGATACGAGCAGTACTTC	CASSLGTRYEQYF
-	TRBV5-1	-	TRBJ2-1	TGCGCCAGCAGCTCTCACGGGACACACGGTAATGAGCAGTTCTTC	CASSSHGTHGNEQFF
few	TRBV11-2	TRBD1	TRBJ2-1	TGTGCCAGCAGCCCGACGACAGGGGGCAATGAGCAGTTCTTC	CASSPTTGGNEQFF
few	TRBV4-2	TRBD2	TRBJ2-7	TGTGCCAGCAGCCAAGAGGCTAGCGGGTTCTACGAGCAGTACTTC	CASSQEASGFYEQYF
few	TRBV27	TRBD1	TRBJ1-4	TGTGCCAGCTTCCCTGTCCGGGACAGGGGGCGCGGAAAACTGTTTTTT	CASFPVRDRGRGKLFF
few	TRBV12-3/TRBV12-4	-	TRBJ1-1	TGTGCCAGCTCAAGTTTAGGGGTGAACACTGAAGCTTTCTTT	CASSSLGVNTEAFF
-	TRBV3-1	-	TRBJ2-3	TGTGCCAGCAGCCAAGATGGGGGAGATACGCAGTATTTT	CASSQDGGDTQYF